The 2 T cell receptor beta chains presented below share a single source sample, sequenced in a study of a mutant IDH1 vaccine in newly diagnosed glioma. The antigens of these receptors remain unknown. Assay: immunoSEQ multiplex PCR; the TCRdb copy retains only in-frame clones and omits some. The data hold some 49,000 clones, with 76% observed a single time. Time point denoted: week 47, end of study. A single vaccine dose contained 300 ug of mutant IDH1 20-mer peptide, and topical imiquimod was used with it. Source: PBMCs, taken from a glioma patient whose treatment included an IDH1 peptide vaccine. The source is a woman in her 40s with glioma. Some clones in this sample may be carry-over from other donors' samples.

This rearrangement joins TRBV27 to TRBJ1-2; 7 bases agree with TRBD1. The CDR3 is made up of 15 amino acids. CDR1 is MNHEY and CDR2 is SMNVEV in the germline V gene (reference sequence). Trimming at V came to 2 bases and at J to 4 bases, leaving 7 bases not matched to a gene. In DNA, the CDR3 is TGTGCCAGCAGTTTAGGAGGGGGCCTAGGCTATGGCTACACCTTC. This sequence encodes CASSLGGGLGYGYTF.

This clone has a single count. The CDR3 loop reads CAVQGTYNSPLHF. CDR3 bases: TGTGCCGTACAGGGTACCTATAATTCACCCCTCCACTTT. This rearrangement joins TRBV30 to TRBJ1-6; a possible D gene is TRBD1 (6 bases). This CDR3 comprises 13 residues. CDR1 is GTSNPN, CDR2 SVGIG, per germline (reference sequence). V lost 8 bases and J lost 2, with 10 bases in between.